What follows is one T cell receptor beta chain and its context. Authors' processing steps: Scientists estimated how many nucleated cells there were by amplifying reference gene primers. TCRdb's copy holds only in-frame clones and misses some; the assay was immunoSEQ multiplex PCR. V and J calls and clone size are those listed in that table; D and trimming were worked out from the DNA. In the table there are 100,000 to 150,000 clones, around 88% of which are singletons. The data were obtained in a study of blood T cell repertoires in COVID-19. Study as a whole: Acute-phase and convalescent COVID-19 samples originated in the United States, Italy and Spain. In each case, the material was cDNA or gDNA derived from T cells, B-cell-depleted T cells, or PBMCs.

The V gene lost 9 bases and the J gene lost 3 bases, with 9 bases spanning the gap. Germline loops: CDR1 LNHDA, CDR2 SQIVND (reference sequence). This CDR3 is 12 amino acids long. The genes are TRBV19 and TRBJ1-3; unclear D gene. Sequencing used peripheral blood. The clonotype was recovered from a man in his fifties with acute or convalescent COVID-19. The CDR3 coding sequence is TGTGCCAGCGGTCCGCGTGGAAACACCATATATTTT. Protein sequence: CASGPRGNTIYF.